The 29 T cell receptor beta chains below come from one sample, sequenced in a study of blood T cell repertoires in COVID-19. Method: immunoSEQ multiplex PCR; TCRdb's copy keeps in-frame clones and lacks some. The sample has 250,000 or so clones; 80% to 85% are singletons. The sample comprised PBMCs or T cells enriched from blood (not recorded which). These receptors came from a middle-aged man who had recovered from COVID-19.

The chain carries TRBV19 and TRBJ2-3, with TRBD2 matching over 7 bases. Germline loops: CDR1 LNHDA, CDR2 SQIVND (reference sequence). The junction had 6 bases not matched to a gene; V was cut back by 6 bases and J by 0 bases. The CDR3 consists of 15 residues. The CDR3 coding sequence is TGTGCCAGTAGCCGGCCGGGGGGTAGCACAGATACGCAGTATTTT. It translates to CASSRPGGSTDTQYF.

V and J are TRBV14 and TRBJ1-2, with D possibly TRBD1 on 5 matching bases. CDR3 length equals 16 residues. Germline assignment: CDR1 SGHDN and CDR2 FVKESK. Trimming took 0 bases from V and 4 from J, leaving 15 bases between them. CDR3 residues: CASSQDGAPKSYGYTF. CDR3 coding DNA: TGTGCCAGCAGCCAAGATGGGGCACCCAAGTCCTATGGCTACACCTTC.

The chain employs TRBV4-2 and TRBJ2-3; D gene ambiguous. Germline CDR1 is LGHNA and CDR2 is YNFKEQ. V was pared by 0 bases and J by 0 bases, with 4 bases between. This CDR3 is built from 14 residues. This CDR3 reads CASSQDPSTDTQYF. CDR3 coding DNA: TGTGCCAGCAGCCAAGATCCTAGCACAGATACGCAGTATTTT.

J is TRBJ2-3 and V is TRBV7-3; D not resolved. Trimming shortened V by 4 bases and J by 2 bases, and 13 bases separated the two germline ends. CDR1 is SGHTA and CDR2 is FQGTGA in the germline V gene. This CDR3 contains 15 residues. CDR3 DNA sequence: TGTGCCAGCAGCTACCGTCCGGTGAACACAGATACGCAGTATTTT. Translation gives CASSYRPVNTDTQYF.

This rearrangement joins TRBV6-5 to TRBJ2-7, with 8 bases matching TRBD2. The trim removed 9 bases at V and 2 bases at J, leaving 9 bases unmatched. Germline V gene lookup returns CDR1 MNHEY and CDR2 SVGAGI. CDR3 length: 14 residues. Here the CDR3 DNA reads TGTGCCAGTAGGGGGACTAGAAGTCCCTACGAGCAGTACTTC. It specifies CASRGTRSPYEQYF.

This clone has more than one count but fewer than ten. CDR3 in DNA: TGTGCCAGCAGCCCCGACGGGGGACCCTCTAACTATGGCTACACCTTC. Amino acids: CASSPDGGPSNYGYTF. The chain uses TRBV7-8 and TRBJ1-2; maybe TRBD1 (5 bases). Trimming removed 5 bases at V and 0 bases at J, with 16 bases between. There are 16 residues in the CDR3. CDR1 SGHVS and CDR2 FQNEAQ come from the germline V gene.

The chain recombines TRBV9 with TRBJ2-3; 9 bases match TRBD2. There are 15 residues in the CDR3. CDR1 and CDR2 from the germline V gene are SGDLS and YYNGEE. The trim removed 0 bases at V and 3 bases at J, leaving 2 bases unmatched. CDR3 region: CASSVGGGATDTQYF. CDR3 DNA: TGTGCCAGCAGCGTAGGCGGGGGGGCTACAGATACGCAGTATTTT.

V and J are TRBV6-5 and TRBJ2-1, with D tentatively TRBD1 (6 bases). Germline-derived CDR1 and CDR2 are MNHEY and SVGAGI. V gave up 6 bases and J gave up 1 base, with 7 bases separating them. The CDR3 length is 13 residues. The CDR3 protein is CASRDSSYNEQFF. The DNA of the CDR3 is TGTGCCAGCAGGGACAGTTCCTACAATGAGCAGTTCTTC.

This chain connects TRBV6-2 or TRBV6-3 to TRBJ2-2, with D tentatively TRBD2 (6 bases). The V end was cut by 6 bases, the J end by 3 bases, with 14 bases between. The germline V gene has CDR1 MNHEY and CDR2 SVGEGT. The CDR3 sequence is 15 residues long. DNA for the CDR3: TGTGCCAGCAGCAGACTAGTCCCGGACACCGGGGAGCTGTTTTTT. Translated: CASSRLVPDTGELFF.

Here the CDR3 reads CASSAPGQPGDTQYF. The CDR3 DNA follows: TGTGCCAGCAGCGCTCCGGGACAGCCAGGAGATACGCAGTATTTT. The chain recombines TRBV7-6 with TRBJ2-3; 7 nucleotides match TRBD1. The CDR3 contains 15 residues. Germline CDR1 is SGHVS and CDR2 is FNYEAQ. The junction had 10 bases not matched to a gene; V was cut back by 5 bases and J by 5 bases.

Only a few counts were recorded for this clone. V is TRBV24-1 and J is TRBJ2-3, with unresolved D. CDR3 length: 14 residues. Per germline, CDR1 KGHDR and CDR2 SFDVKD. Trimming removed 0 bases at V and 2 bases at J, with 5 bases between. CDR3 bases: TGTGCCACCAGTGATTTGGACAACACAGATACGCAGTATTTT. Translated, it gives CATSDLDNTDTQYF.

V is TRBV28 and J is TRBJ1-3; perhaps TRBD1 as D (5 bases). The CDR3 has 15 amino acids. V was trimmed by 5 bases and J by 9 bases, leaving 20 bases between them. Per germline, CDR1 MDHEN and CDR2 SYDVKM. Here the CDR3 reads CASSQLSGAGGTIYF. The CDR3 DNA sequence: TGTGCCAGCAGTCAGCTCAGTGGGGCCGGGGGCACCATATATTTT.

This chain connects TRBV9 to TRBJ2-1, with 10 bases fitting TRBD1. This CDR3 region has 14 residues. CDR1 SGDLS and CDR2 YYNGEE come from the germline V gene. With 3 bases clipped from V and 8 bases from J, the junction kept 5 bases outside the gene matches. Written as DNA, the CDR3 is TGTGCCAGCAGCGCCGGGACAGGGGTCGATGAGCAGTTCTTC. Translated, it gives CASSAGTGVDEQFF.

At least ten counts were recorded for this clone. This rearrangement joins TRBV29-1 to TRBJ2-1; 7 nucleotides match TRBD1. J lost 4 bases, V lost 6 bases, and 15 bases had no gene match. Per the germline V gene, CDR1 is SQVTM and CDR2 is ANQGSEA. This CDR3 region has 16 residues. DNA of the CDR3: TGCAGCGTAAAACCGAACAGGGGTCGAGGATACAATGAGCAGTTCTTC. It specifies CSVKPNRGRGYNEQFF.

The table lists this clone with a count of one. J is TRBJ2-7 and V is TRBV5-3; 9 bases are a match to TRBD1. TRBV5-3 is recorded as an ORF, its role being uncertain. CDR3 length: 14 residues. Unmatched junction bases numbered 10, after V lost 6 bases and J lost 6 bases. CDR3 coding DNA: TGTGCCAGAACACCGGGACAGGGAGGATCCGAGCAGTACTTC. Translating gives CARTPGQGGSEQYF.

This chain links TRBV10-2 with TRBJ2-6, with 10 bases matching TRBD1. The J segment lost 2 bases and the V segment lost 5 bases, leaving 6 bases of the junction unmatched. The germline CDR1 and CDR2 sequences are WSHSY and SAAADI. The length of the CDR3 is 17 residues. This CDR3 is CASSSPGQGTGANVLTF. The CDR3 DNA sequence: TGCGCCAGCAGTAGCCCGGGACAGGGGACTGGGGCCAACGTCCTGACTTTC.

The gene calls are TRBV19 and TRBJ2-2; 7 bases line up with TRBD1. V was pared by 2 bases and J by 6 bases, with 6 bases of the junction left unmatched. The CDR3 spans 15 residues. The germline CDR1 and CDR2 sequences are LNHDA and SQIVND (reference sequence). In nucleotides, the CDR3 is TGTGCCAGTAGTATACGACAGGGAAAGGCCGGGGAGCTGTTTTTT. It specifies CASSIRQGKAGELFF.

V is TRBV6-4 and J is TRBJ1-6; D may be TRBD1 (5 bases). This CDR3 region has 14 residues. Between the trimmed V and J ends, which lost 2 bases and 9 bases, there was a span of 11 bases. Germline assignment: CDR1 MRHNA and CDR2 SNTAGT. CDR3 in amino acids: CASSDQGGVSPLHF. CDR3 in DNA: TGTGCCAGCAGTGACCAGGGTGGTGTTTCACCCCTCCACTTT.

The sample holds one count of this clone. The rearrangement links TRBV19 to TRBJ2-3; TRBD2 matches at 10 bases. This CDR3 is 18 amino acids long. Trimming took 0 bases from V and 2 from J; bases not matched to a gene: 8. Germline values: CDR1 LNHDA, CDR2 SQIVND (reference sequence). CDR3 amino acids: CASSIDWSSGRYTDTQYF. CDR3 nucleotide sequence: TGTGCCAGTAGTATAGATTGGAGTAGCGGGAGGTACACAGATACGCAGTATTTT.

In its sample, this clone was seen many times. The rearrangement links TRBV27 to TRBJ2-5; weak D call: TRBD2 (6 bases). V dropped 2 bases and J dropped 5 bases, with 12 bases sitting between them. CDR1 and CDR2 (germline): MNHEY, SMNVEV (reference sequence). The CDR3 spans 14 residues. This chain's CDR3 is CASSLDFRGETQYF. The CDR3 nucleotides read TGTGCCAGCAGTTTAGACTTTCGGGGGGAGACCCAGTACTTC.

This clone was counted only a few times. J is TRBJ1-3 and V is TRBV6-5, with a possible D match to TRBD1 (5 bases). V lost 2 bases and J lost 0, with 8 bases in between. Germline-derived CDR1 and CDR2 are MNHEY and SVGAGI. The CDR3 length is 15 residues. In DNA form, the CDR3 reads TGTGCCAGCAGTTACAGGGGCAGCTCTGGAAACACCATATATTTT. This translates into CASSYRGSSGNTIYF.

J is TRBJ1-1 and V is TRBV27; D is perhaps TRBD1 (5 bases). The length of the CDR3 is 14 residues. Trimming removed 8 bases from V and 6 bases from J, with 19 bases in between. CDR1 and CDR2 (germline): MNHEY, SMNVEV (reference sequence). The CDR3 nucleotides read TGTGCCAGCGTAAAAAGTACAGGTTTGGCTGAAGCTTTCTTT. Translating it yields CASVKSTGLAEAFF.

CDR3 nucleotide sequence: TGTGCCAGCAGCGTAGTTGCGGGGGGGGTCGAGCAGTACTTC. Encoded protein: CASSVVAGGVEQYF. The V call is TRBV9, the J call TRBJ2-7, with 9 bases lining up with TRBD2. Trimming removed 0 bases from V and 6 bases from J; junction bases left unmatched: 4. Germline values: CDR1 SGDLS, CDR2 YYNGEE. The CDR3 loop spans 14 amino acids.

The chain carries TRBV12-3 or TRBV12-4 and TRBJ1-1; tentative D call: TRBD1 (5 bases). The CDR3 runs to 13 residues. Trimming removed 6 bases at V and 4 bases at J, with 12 bases between. This CDR3 reads CASSFRQITEAFF. As DNA, the CDR3 is TGTGCCAGCAGCTTCCGACAGATCACTGAAGCTTTCTTT.

V and J are TRBV28 and TRBJ1-4, with D unclear. V shed 4 bases and J shed 17 bases, with 14 bases lying between them. CDR1 and CDR2 (germline): MDHEN, SYDVKM. The CDR3 consists of 11 residues. CDR3 DNA sequence: TGTGCCAGCAGTTCTGCGGCGCCGGTCTTTTTT. Its translation: CASSSAAPVFF.

This chain uses TRBV3-1 (or the pseudogene TRBV3-2) with TRBJ1-3, with D possibly being TRBD1 (6 bases). CDR1 and CDR2 (germline): LGHDT, YNNKEL (reference sequence). V lost 4 bases and J 0 bases, leaving 7 bases between the germline ends. The CDR3 is 14 amino acids. CDR3 DNA: TGTGCCAGCAGCCCACAGGGCTCTGGAAACACCATATATTTT. Translating gives CASSPQGSGNTIYF.

The chain recombines TRBV15 with TRBJ2-6, with a weak D call TRBD2 (6 bases). With 1 base removed from V and 0 bases from J, the gap between germline ends came to 7 bases. Germline CDR1 LNHNV, CDR2 YYDKDF (reference sequence). This CDR3 contains 16 residues. CDR3 residues: CATSRGGVSGANVLTF. Written as DNA, the CDR3 is TGTGCCACCAGCAGAGGGGGGGTCTCTGGGGCCAACGTCCTGACTTTC.

The rearrangement uses TRBV6-1 and TRBJ2-1; 13 bases fit TRBD2. Germline V CDR1 and CDR2: MNHNS, SASEGT. Trimming at V came to 3 bases and at J to 6 bases, leaving 5 bases not matched to a gene. This CDR3 is built from 16 residues. This CDR3 reads CASSDPTSGRPNEQFF. The CDR3 coding sequence is TGTGCCAGCAGTGACCCGACTAGCGGGAGGCCCAATGAGCAGTTCTTC.

The CDR3 nucleotides read TGTGCCAGCAGCTTAAAAACAGGGAACTACAATGAGCAGTTCTTC. Its protein product is CASSLKTGNYNEQFF. The V call is TRBV7-8, the J call TRBJ2-1; possibly TRBD1 for D (6 bases). Deletions cut 2 bases from V and 3 bases from J, with 11 bases between. The CDR3 runs to 15 residues. Germline-derived CDR1 and CDR2 are SGHVS and FQNEAQ.